The 8 T cell receptor beta chains below were found in one sample sequenced in a study of beta chain features in type 1 diabetes (dated by TCRdb to the late 2010s). The library came from the immunoSEQ multiplex PCR assay. The High Capacity cDNA Reverse Transcription Kit was used to reverse transcribe all of the isolated RNA, meaning that expressed TCRB transcripts were what got sequenced. TCRdb obtained this table from immuneACCESS and retained in-frame rearrangements with V and J assigned. These tables miss some clones; where compared with another copy, unresolved V genes account for less than half of the shortfall, and the remainder is unexplained. The sample yields under 900,000 clones; around a sixth were counted once. 0.023% of the sample is held by the ten biggest clonotypes. Input material: naive CD4+ T cells from blood. Interpreted using the paper, the cell subset or site label stands for: true naive CD4+ T cells. These receptors were collected from a woman aged 18 to 35 in good health.

The chain joins TRBV11-3 to TRBJ2-2, with D unclear. The CDR3 has 18 residues. The V and J ends lost 2 bases and 6 bases respectively, with 22 bases between them. Germline loops: CDR1 SGHNT, CDR2 YENEEA. The DNA for the CDR3 is TGTGCCAGCAGCTTAACCCAGTTTGGATCCCCCTCGTCCGGGGAGCTGTTTTTT. Translated, it gives CASSLTQFGSPSSGELFF.

V gene TRBV6-5 combines with J gene TRBJ1-2; 7 nucleotides line up with TRBD1. CDR3 length: 15 residues. V lost 6 bases to trimming and J lost 5 bases; unmatched junction nucleotides: 12. Germline CDR1 reads MNHEY; CDR2 reads SVGAGI. The chain's CDR3 is CASRLGQARIYGYTF. The CDR3 nucleotides read TGTGCCAGCAGACTTGGACAGGCCCGGATATATGGCTACACCTTC.

With respect to this clone: An end of the junction does not agree with germline; a read error may underlie this. This rearrangement joins TRBV7-9 to TRBJ2-5, with no clear D. Germline V gene lookup returns CDR1 SEHNR and CDR2 FQNEAQ (reference sequence). The CDR3 totals 8 residues. CDR3 sequence (DNA): TGTGCCAGCAGACTTAACAACTTC. This codes for CASRLNNF.

The J gene is TRBJ2-3, the V gene TRBV28; 7 nucleotides line up with TRBD2. Trimming at V came to 4 bases and at J to 6 bases, leaving 7 bases not matched to a gene. Germline CDR1 reads MDHEN; CDR2 reads SYDVKM. The CDR3 sequence is 14 residues long. The CDR3 DNA is TGTGCCAGCAGTTGGGAGGGGACTTCGGATACGCAGTATTTT. It encodes CASSWEGTSDTQYF.

V usage is TRBV7-2 and J usage is TRBJ2-3; the D gene could be TRBD1 or TRBD2 (5 bases each). CDR1 SGHTA and CDR2 FQGNSA come from the germline V gene. The ends were cut back, 5 bases at V and 4 bases at J, with 13 bases in the middle. The CDR3 is 14 amino acids. The CDR3 DNA sequence: TGTGCCAGCAGCGCCCTACGAGGGGCAGATACGCAGTATTTT. Translation gives CASSALRGADTQYF.

This clone was seen more than once but under ten times. Other DNA variants within this sample encode the same CDR3. This chain connects TRBV5-1 to TRBJ2-5; the match to TRBD1 covers 7 bases. The trim removed 3 bases at V and 4 bases at J, leaving 3 bases unmatched. CDR1 is SGHRS, CDR2 YFSETQ, per germline. CDR3 length: 13 residues. DNA for the CDR3: TGCGCCAGCAGCTCACAGGGGAGAGAGACCCAGTACTTC. This gives the protein CASSSQGRETQYF.

In its sample, this clone was seen many times. The sample has other DNA sequences that encode this CDR3 too. The V gene is TRBV9, the J gene TRBJ1-3; D remains unclear. The CDR3 runs 14 residues. The V gene's germline CDR1 is SGDLS and CDR2 YYNGEE. Trimming took off 2 bases at V and 0 bases at J, with 6 bases between the two ends. The CDR3 protein is CASSVADSGNTIYF. Here the CDR3 DNA reads TGTGCCAGCAGCGTCGCCGACTCTGGAAACACCATATATTTT.

This clone was recorded a few times. CDR3 residues: CASSGRGYQPQHF. The CDR3 nucleotides read TGTGCCAGCAGCGGGAGGGGTTATCAGCCCCAGCATTTT. The V and J genes are TRBV21-1 and TRBJ1-5. TRBV21-1 is an annotated pseudogene. This CDR3 has 13 residues.